This TCR beta chain was documented in a study of blood T cell repertoires in COVID-19. Clones were sequenced by immunoSEQ multiplex PCR, and TCRdb holds only the in-frame ones, with some missing. The table lists about 90,000 clones, roughly four fifths of them singletons, with approximately 13% in the top ten. Sequenced: peripheral blood. The clonotype was recovered from a human donor in a cohort sampled during active COVID-19.

Written as DNA, the CDR3 is TGTGCCAGCAGCGTAACTCACGAGCAGTACTTC. Its protein product is CASSVTHEQYF. The chain uses TRBV2 and TRBJ2-7, with D uncertain. V was shortened by 6 bases and J by 5 bases, with 8 bases between the two germline ends. CDR3 length equals 11 residues. Germline V gene lookup returns CDR1 SNHLY and CDR2 FYNNEI.